The 4 T cell receptor beta chains below come from one sample, sequenced in a study of spatial heterogeneity in lung cancer. TCRdb analysed the 5' RACE reads with MiXCR anew, one entry per CDR3 protein. Of roughly 40,000 distinct CDR3 sequences in the sample, approximately 6.8% were seen once. Time point meaning: sample taken at primary tumor resection. Unsorted tumor, nontumor lung tissue or cryopreserved PBMC supplied the whole RNA. The material was PBMCs, obtained at surgery. The source of these receptors is a female donor with early-stage non-small cell lung cancer.

A few counts support this clonotype. This CDR3 reads CASSHSPRTQHF. The CDR3 bases are TGTGCCAGCAGCCACTCCCCCAGGACCCAGCATTTT. The chain carries TRBV14 and TRBJ1-5; no firm D call. V lost 3 bases to trimming and J lost 11 bases, with 11 bases between them. This CDR3 has 12 residues. CDR1 SGHDN and CDR2 FVKESK come from the germline V gene.

The chain combines TRBV6-5 with TRBJ1-6; D gene uncertain. The CDR3 has 10 residues. Trimming removed 3 bases from V and 9 bases from J, with 0 bases in between. Germline V lookup: CDR1 MNHEY, CDR2 SVGAGI. The CDR3 coding sequence is TGTGCCAGCAGTTATTCACCCCTCCACTTT. Translation gives CASSYSPLHF.

This clonotype was detected ten times or more. The gene calls are TRBV29-1 and TRBJ2-3; perhaps D is TRBD1 or TRBD2 (5 bases each). Trimming removed 7 bases at V and 5 bases at J, with 16 bases between. CDR1 and CDR2 from the germline V gene are SQVTM and ANQGSEA. The CDR3 totals 13 residues. The CDR3 coding sequence is TGCAGCGCCGACCGAGGGGCTATAGATACGCAGTATTTT. Residues: CSADRGAIDTQYF.

This clonotype was picked up many times. V is TRBV20-1 and J is TRBJ2-2, with TRBD2 identical over 9 bases. This CDR3 contains 14 residues. V lost 6 bases and J lost 5; bases outside the gene matches: 7. CDR1 is DFQATT, CDR2 SNEGSKA, per germline (reference sequence). The CDR3 nucleotides read TGCAGTGCCTCTAGCGGGGCTTATACCGGGGAGCTGTTTTTT. Translation gives CSASSGAYTGELFF.